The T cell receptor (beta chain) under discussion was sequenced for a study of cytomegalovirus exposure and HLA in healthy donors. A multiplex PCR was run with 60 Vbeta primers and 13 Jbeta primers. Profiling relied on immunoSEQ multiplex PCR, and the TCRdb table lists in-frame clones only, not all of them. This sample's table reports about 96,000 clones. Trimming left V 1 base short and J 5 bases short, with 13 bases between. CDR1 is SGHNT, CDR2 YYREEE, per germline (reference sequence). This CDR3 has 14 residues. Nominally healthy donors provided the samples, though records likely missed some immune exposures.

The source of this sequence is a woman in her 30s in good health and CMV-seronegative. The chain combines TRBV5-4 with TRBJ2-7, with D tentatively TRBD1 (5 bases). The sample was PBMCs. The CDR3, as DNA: TGTGCCAGCAGCTTGTGGGCAGGGTCCCACGAGCAGTACTTC. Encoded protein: CASSLWAGSHEQYF.